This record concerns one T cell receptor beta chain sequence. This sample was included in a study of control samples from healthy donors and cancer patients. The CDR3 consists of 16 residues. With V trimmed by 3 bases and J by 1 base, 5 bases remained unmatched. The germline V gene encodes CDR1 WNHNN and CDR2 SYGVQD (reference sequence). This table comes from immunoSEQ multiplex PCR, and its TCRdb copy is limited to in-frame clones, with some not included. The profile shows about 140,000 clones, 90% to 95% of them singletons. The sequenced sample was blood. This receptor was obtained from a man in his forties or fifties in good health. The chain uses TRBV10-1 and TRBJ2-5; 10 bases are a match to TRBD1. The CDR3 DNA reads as TGCGCCAGCAGTGATGGGACAGGGGACTTCCAAGAGACCCAGTACTTC. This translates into CASSDGTGDFQETQYF.